Following are 31 T cell receptor beta chains from one sample sequenced in a study of neoadjuvant anti-PD-1 for oral cavity cancer. This table comes from immunoSEQ multiplex PCR, and its TCRdb copy is limited to in-frame clones, with some not included. The profile shows about 14,000 clones, approximately 70% of them singletons. The source material was PBMCs, sampled before nivolumab (anti-PD-1) treatment. These receptors all stem from a person between 35 and 79 years old with oral cavity squamous cell carcinoma.

The J gene is TRBJ1-6, the V gene TRBV19; the D gene is possibly TRBD1 (6 bases). CDR3 length equals 19 residues. The germline V and J ends were trimmed by 6 bases and 5 bases, with 26 bases remaining between them. CDR1 is LNHDA and CDR2 is SQIVND in the germline V gene (reference sequence). The CDR3 coding sequence is TGTGCCAGTAGCCATATACCATCTTCTTCCGGGACAAATAATTCACCCCTCCACTTT. This codes for CASSHIPSSSGTNNSPLHF.

This chain joins TRBV28 and TRBJ2-7; the D is unclear. CDR3 length: 13 amino acids. Trimming took 7 bases from V and 0 from J, leaving 10 bases between them. CDR1 is MDHEN, CDR2 SYDVKM, per germline. The CDR3 loop reads CASTLDSSYEQYF. The CDR3 nucleotides read TGTGCCAGCACCTTGGATAGCTCCTACGAGCAGTACTTC.

V usage is TRBV27 and J usage is TRBJ2-3, with 7 bases lining up with TRBD2. The J segment lost 2 bases and the V segment lost 8 bases, leaving 10 bases of the junction unmatched. The CDR3 has 15 residues. The germline CDR1 and CDR2 sequences are MNHEY and SMNVEV (reference sequence). Here the CDR3 reads CASRRRETVTDTQYF. The CDR3 region has the DNA TGTGCCAGCCGCCGGCGGGAGACGGTCACAGATACGCAGTATTTT.

The sample holds a few counts of this clone. This chain connects TRBV19 to TRBJ1-1; the D gene is possibly TRBD1 (6 bases). The CDR3 is made up of 16 amino acids. The germline CDR1 and CDR2 sequences are LNHDA and SQIVND (reference sequence). The V end was cut by 3 bases, the J end by 1 base, with 15 bases between. Here the CDR3 DNA reads TGTGCCAGTAGTATTTACAGGGAGGGATCGAACACTGAAGCTTTCTTT. It specifies CASSIYREGSNTEAFF.

This sequence joins TRBV6-6 and TRBJ2-7, with a weak D call TRBD1 (6 bases). Trimming removed 5 bases at V and 3 bases at J, with 11 bases between. The V gene's germline CDR1 is MNHNY and CDR2 SVGAGI (reference sequence). This CDR3 contains 13 residues. CDR3 loop: CASSTTGRYEQYF. For the CDR3, the DNA is TGTGCCAGCAGTACGACAGGCCGCTACGAGCAGTACTTC.

The chain carries TRBV6-5 and TRBJ1-3; no reliable D call. Trimming removed 10 bases at V and 0 bases at J, with 13 bases between. The CDR3 contains 14 residues. In germline, CDR1 is MNHEY, CDR2 SVGAGI. The CDR3: CATQPLGSGNTIYF. In DNA form, the CDR3 reads TGTGCCACCCAGCCACTCGGCTCTGGAAACACCATATATTTT.

The rearrangement uses TRBV10-3 and TRBJ1-4, with a possible D match to TRBD1 (6 bases). Between the trimmed V and J ends, which lost 6 bases and 10 bases, there was a span of 27 bases. Per the germline V gene, CDR1 is ENHRY and CDR2 is SYGVKD. The CDR3 extends over 17 amino acids. The CDR3, as DNA: TGTGCCATCAGCGCAAACGACGATAACAGGGTAGGAGGAAAACTGTTTTTT. Protein: CAISANDDNRVGGKLFF.

V is TRBV27 and J is TRBJ2-7; 10 bases are a match to TRBD1. The ends lost 4 bases at V and 3 bases at J; junction bases unmatched: 6. The length of the CDR3 is 15 residues. Germline V lookup: CDR1 MNHEY, CDR2 SMNVEV (reference sequence). The CDR3, as DNA: TGTGCCAGCAGTTCCCGGGACAGGGGTATCTACGAGCAGTACTTC. It is translated as CASSSRDRGIYEQYF.

The genes are TRBV28 and TRBJ1-2, with D perhaps TRBD1 (6 bases). The CDR3 loop spans 13 amino acids. Per germline, CDR1 MDHEN and CDR2 SYDVKM. V was clipped by 1 base and J by 8 bases, with 11 bases between them. CDR3 in DNA: TGTGCCAGCAGTTTATTGGGGGGCGCGGGCTACACCTTC. Its protein product is CASSLLGGAGYTF.

This clone is a singleton in its sample. The rearrangement links TRBV5-4 to TRBJ2-7; 9 nucleotides align to TRBD2. The V segment lost 4 bases and the J segment 1 base; nucleotides outside the gene matches: 12. This CDR3 spans 17 amino acids. The germline V gene encodes CDR1 SGHNT and CDR2 YYREEE (reference sequence). CDR3 residues: CASSPVDPSGASYEQYF. CDR3 coding DNA: TGTGCCAGCAGCCCGGTCGACCCTAGCGGGGCTTCCTACGAGCAGTACTTC. Looking up the rest from reference TRBV5-4 and TRBJ2-7 gives the full variable domain: ETGVTQSPTHLIKTRGQQVTLRCSSQSGHNTVSWYQQALGQGPQFIFQYYREEENGRGNFPPRFSGLQFPNYSSELNVNALELDDSALYLCASSPVDPSGASYEQYFGPGTRLTVT.

The rearrangement joins TRBV7-6 to TRBJ1-1, with TRBD1 as a possible D gene (5 bases). CDR1 and CDR2 from the germline V gene are SGHVS and FNYEAQ. Trimming removed 5 bases at V and 0 bases at J, with 7 bases between. This CDR3 is built from 13 residues. The CDR3 here is CASSPRVNTEAFF. In DNA, the CDR3 is TGTGCCAGCAGCCCCAGGGTGAACACTGAAGCTTTCTTT.

The chain has TRBV5-1 and TRBJ2-1; 7 nucleotides align to TRBD2. Germline trimming cut 0 bases from V and 4 bases from J; bases unmatched to any gene: 4. CDR3 length: 15 amino acids. Germline assignment: CDR1 SGHRS and CDR2 YFSETQ. This CDR3 reads CASSLGSGLYNEQFF. CDR3 bases: TGCGCCAGCAGCTTGGGTAGCGGGCTGTACAATGAGCAGTTCTTC.

The chain is built from TRBV28 and TRBJ1-2; possible D gene TRBD1, 5 bases. This CDR3 is 15 amino acids long. CDR1 and CDR2 (germline): MDHEN, SYDVKM. V was trimmed by 6 bases and J by 0 bases, leaving 14 bases between them. The CDR3, as DNA: TGTGCCAGCAGGATTCAGGGAACCCCTAACTATGGCTACACCTTC. Amino acids: CASRIQGTPNYGYTF.

CDR3 DNA: TGTGCCAGCAGCGGTGGATGGAACACTGAAGCTTTCTTT. Amino acids: CASSGGWNTEAFF. The chain employs TRBV6-1 and TRBJ1-1; D is undetermined. The germline gives CDR1 MNHNS, CDR2 SASEGT. The germline V and J ends were trimmed by 6 bases and 1 base, with 9 bases remaining between them. This CDR3 is 13 amino acids long.

The V call is TRBV7-9, the J call TRBJ1-1, with D perhaps matching TRBD1 (5 bases). With 5 bases removed from V and 4 bases from J, the gap between germline ends came to 17 bases. CDR1 and CDR2 from the germline V gene are SEHNR and FQNEAQ (reference sequence). This CDR3 region has 15 residues. This CDR3 reads CASSGQTVGGTEAFF. Here the CDR3 DNA reads TGTGCCAGCAGCGGGCAGACAGTGGGGGGCACTGAAGCTTTCTTT.

This clone was recorded a few times. This rearrangement joins TRBV28 to TRBJ2-1, with 8 nucleotides matching TRBD2. CDR1 and CDR2 (germline): MDHEN, SYDVKM. This CDR3 contains 16 residues. J was trimmed by 9 bases and V by 7 bases; bases with no gene match: 17. The CDR3 nucleotides are TGTGCCAGCAACTTACCGGCCCCGGGAGGGAGGAGTGAGCAGTTCTTC. The encoded protein is CASNLPAPGGRSEQFF.

The genes are TRBV6-1 and TRBJ1-2; D ambiguous. Germline-derived CDR1 and CDR2 are MNHNS and SASEGT. V was trimmed by 2 bases and J by 2 bases, leaving 12 bases between them. The length of the CDR3 is 15 residues. The CDR3 DNA is TGTGCCAGCAGTGAACGCGGCAGCTCCAACTATGGCTACACCTTC. Its translation is CASSERGSSNYGYTF.

J is TRBJ2-1 and V is TRBV6-4, with 8 bases matching TRBD2. Per germline, CDR1 MRHNA and CDR2 SNTAGT. Trimming removed 3 bases from V and 8 bases from J; junction bases left unmatched: 9. The CDR3 is made up of 15 amino acids. CDR3 sequence (DNA): TGTGCCAGCAGTGAAGAGGGACTAGTAAGCCATGAGCAGTTCTTC. It specifies CASSEEGLVSHEQFF.

This clone has more than one count but fewer than ten. The gene calls are TRBV7-3 and TRBJ2-6, with a weak D call TRBD1 (6 bases). The CDR3 extends over 14 amino acids. Trimming took off 3 bases at V and 4 bases at J, with 7 bases between the two ends. Germline V gives CDR1 SGHTA, CDR2 FQGTGA. The CDR3 loop is CASSLGTGANVLTF. CDR3 bases: TGTGCCAGCAGCTTGGGGACAGGGGCCAACGTCCTGACTTTC.

This clone has a handful of counts. V is TRBV4-2 and J is TRBJ2-7; D may be TRBD2 (6 bases). This CDR3 region has 15 residues. CDR1 and CDR2 from the germline V gene are LGHNA and YNFKEQ. V was pared by 2 bases and J by 2 bases, with 13 bases between. The CDR3 sequence: CASSQLSSGPYEQYF. CDR3 nucleotides: TGTGCCAGCAGCCAACTTAGTAGCGGACCCTACGAGCAGTACTTC.

In this sample, this clone turned up a few times. The V call is TRBV5-6, the J call TRBJ2-2, with TRBD1 matching 7 bases. From germline, CDR1 is SGHDT and CDR2 YYEEEE. This CDR3 comprises 15 residues. V shed 5 bases, J shed 2 bases, and the junction held 6 bases outside the gene matches. CDR3 in amino acids: CASSTGTANTGELFF. The CDR3 nucleotides are TGTGCCAGCAGTACCGGGACAGCCAACACCGGGGAGCTGTTTTTT.

The sample holds a few counts of this clone. V and J are TRBV11-2 and TRBJ1-6; TRBD1 aligns across 9 bases. The CDR3 spans 15 residues. CDR1 and CDR2 (germline): SGHAT, FQNNGV. Unmatched junction bases numbered 4, after V lost 5 bases and J lost 5 bases. The CDR3 coding sequence is TGTGCCAGCAGCCGGGACAGGGCCGATAATTCACCCCTCCACTTT. Translating it yields CASSRDRADNSPLHF.

The chain combines TRBV6-1 with TRBJ2-7, with unresolved D. V dropped 7 bases and J dropped 8 bases, with 15 bases sitting between them. Per the germline V gene, CDR1 is MNHNS and CDR2 is SASEGT. The CDR3 totals 12 residues. The CDR3 spells CASTYPISQQYF. The CDR3 region has the DNA TGTGCCAGCACCTACCCTATTTCGCAGCAGTACTTC.

In its sample, this clone was seen once. The genes are TRBV29-1 and TRBJ2-1; D is perhaps TRBD1 or TRBD2 (7 bases each). Germline CDR1 SQVTM, CDR2 ANQGSEA. V lost 3 bases and J lost 7, with 22 bases in between. This CDR3 spans 16 amino acids. This chain's CDR3 is CSVDPRGAGGLNEQFF. DNA for the CDR3: TGCAGCGTTGACCCCCGGGGGGCAGGGGGGTTAAATGAGCAGTTCTTC.

Only a few counts were recorded for this clone. V usage is TRBV5-1 and J usage is TRBJ1-2; TRBD1 is a possible D gene (6 bases). V shed 4 bases and J shed 4 bases, with 14 bases lying between them. Per the germline V gene, CDR1 is SGHRS and CDR2 is YFSETQ. The CDR3 contains 14 residues. CDR3 sequence (DNA): TGCGCCAGCAGCCCCCGGACAGACATCTATGGCTACACCTTC. Its protein is CASSPRTDIYGYTF.

The V call is TRBV19, the J call TRBJ2-7, with 10 positions matching TRBD1. V shed 3 bases, J shed 3 bases, and the junction held 11 bases outside the gene matches. This CDR3 spans 17 amino acids. CDR1 is LNHDA and CDR2 is SQIVND in the germline V gene (reference sequence). CDR3 DNA: TGTGCCAGTAGTATCGGCACCCCCGGGACAGGGGTCTACGAGCAGTACTTC. Its protein product is CASSIGTPGTGVYEQYF.

The J gene is TRBJ1-5, the V gene TRBV27; 7 bases are shared with TRBD1. Germline V gene sequence: CDR1 MNHEY, CDR2 SMNVEV (reference sequence). The CDR3 consists of 15 residues. Trimming at V came to 5 bases and at J to 2 bases, leaving 6 bases not matched to a gene. This CDR3 reads CASSIGGLGNQPQHF. The CDR3 DNA sequence: TGTGCCAGCAGTATAGGGGGCTTAGGCAATCAGCCCCAGCATTTT.

This clone occurred a few times. The V and J genes are TRBV4-1 and TRBJ1-5, with D unclear. The germline V gene encodes CDR1 MGHRA and CDR2 YSYEKL. This CDR3 comprises 13 residues. V was clipped by 0 bases and J by 5 bases, with 5 bases between them. CDR3 region: CASSQEGYQPQHF. The CDR3 DNA reads TGCGCCAGCAGCCAAGAAGGGTATCAGCCCCAGCATTTT.

The chain carries TRBV6-5 and TRBJ2-1, with D maybe TRBD2 (5 bases). The CDR3 covers 15 residues. Germline lookup yields CDR1 MNHEY and CDR2 SVGAGI. V lost 6 bases and J lost 7, with 19 bases in between. CDR3 residues: CASRPGGSSGNEQFF. In DNA form, the CDR3 reads TGTGCCAGCAGACCCGGTGGGTCTTCGGGGAATGAGCAGTTCTTC.

The chain carries TRBV5-4 and TRBJ1-2, with D perhaps TRBD1 (6 bases). The CDR3 is 12 residues long. V lost 4 bases, J lost 8 bases, and 12 bases lay in between. Germline V gives CDR1 SGHNT, CDR2 YYREEE (reference sequence). For the CDR3, the DNA is TGTGCCAGCAGCGTGGACAGTTTCGGCTACACCTTC. Its translation: CASSVDSFGYTF.

The chain recombines TRBV2 with TRBJ2-6; D is tentatively TRBD1 or TRBD2 (5 bases each). This CDR3 has 15 residues. The V and J ends lost 6 bases and 0 bases respectively, with 9 bases between them. Germline lookup yields CDR1 SNHLY and CDR2 FYNNEI. The CDR3 DNA reads TGTGCCAGCAGGAGGGACGGCTCTGGGGCCAACGTCCTGACTTTC. Residues: CASRRDGSGANVLTF.